This section outlines one TCR beta chain sequence together with its context. This sample was taken from a study of identical twins. CDR1 and CDR2 from the germline V gene are SQVTM and ANQGSEA. J gave up 2 bases and V 4 bases, and 12 bases lay outside the gene matches. There are 19 residues in the CDR3. TCRdb itself ran the 5' RACE reads through MiXCR, one entry per CDR3 protein. The table shows hundreds of thousands of distinct CDR3 sequences, with less than 10% occurring only once. The data also belong to a second study, concerning yellow fever vaccine responses in identical twins.

The source of this sequence is a woman younger than 30 in good health. Sequencing was performed on PBMCs. V and J are TRBV29-1 and TRBJ2-6; 12 bases match TRBD1. The CDR3 reads CSVGAGTGGLGAGANVLTF. The DNA for the CDR3 is TGCAGCGTTGGGGCGGGGACAGGGGGCTTAGGTGCTGGGGCCAACGTCCTGACTTTC.